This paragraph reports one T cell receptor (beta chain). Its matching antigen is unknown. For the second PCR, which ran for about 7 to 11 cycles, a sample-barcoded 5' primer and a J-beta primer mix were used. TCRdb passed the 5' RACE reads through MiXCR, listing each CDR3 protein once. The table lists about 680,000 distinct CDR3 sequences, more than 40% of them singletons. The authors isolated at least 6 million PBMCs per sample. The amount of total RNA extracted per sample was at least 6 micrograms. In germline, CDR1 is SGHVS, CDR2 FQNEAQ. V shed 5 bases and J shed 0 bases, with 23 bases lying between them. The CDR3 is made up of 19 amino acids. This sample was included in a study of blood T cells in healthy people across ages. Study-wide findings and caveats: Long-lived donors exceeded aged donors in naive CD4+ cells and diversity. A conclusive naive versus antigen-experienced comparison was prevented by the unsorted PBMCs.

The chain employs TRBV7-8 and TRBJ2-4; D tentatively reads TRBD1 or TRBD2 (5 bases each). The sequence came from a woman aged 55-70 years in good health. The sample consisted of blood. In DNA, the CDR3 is TGTGCCAGCAGCCGGGGCGTCCTCGGGGCGGAACTAGCCAAAAACATTCAGTACTTC. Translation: CASSRGVLGAELAKNIQYF.